This TCR beta chain was recorded in a study of PD-L1 blockade in urothelial cancer. Study in general: Patients with male sex and bladder-origin urothelial cancer accounted for about 85% of the roughly 30 enrolled. Among blood samples, the median T cell count was some 150,000.

After removal of 5 bases from V and 7 bases from J, the junction contained 4 bases not matched to a gene. Germline V gives CDR1 KGHSH, CDR2 LQKENI. This CDR3 contains 13 residues. The data were produced by immunoSEQ multiplex PCR, yet TCRdb's version contains in-frame clones alone and is incomplete. The table shows 75,000 to 90,000 clones, with about 80% occurring only once. V is TRBV18 and J is TRBJ1-2; 10 bases fit TRBD1. Sequencing used PBMCs, obtained around atezolizumab (anti-PD-L1) treatment. This sequence originates from a man between 65 and 80 years old with urothelial cancer. The CDR3: CASSSTGGSGYTF. CDR3 DNA sequence: TGTGCCAGCTCATCGACAGGGGGCTCTGGCTACACCTTC.